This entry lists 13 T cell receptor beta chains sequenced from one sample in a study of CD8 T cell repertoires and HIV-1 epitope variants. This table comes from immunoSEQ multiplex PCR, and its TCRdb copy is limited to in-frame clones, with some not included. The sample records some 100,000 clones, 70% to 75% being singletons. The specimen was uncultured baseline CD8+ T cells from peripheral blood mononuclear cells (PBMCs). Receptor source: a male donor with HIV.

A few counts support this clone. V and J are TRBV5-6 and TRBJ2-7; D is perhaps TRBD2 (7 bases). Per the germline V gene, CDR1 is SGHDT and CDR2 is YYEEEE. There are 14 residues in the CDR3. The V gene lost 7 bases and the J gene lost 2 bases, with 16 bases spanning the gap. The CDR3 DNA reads TGTGCCAGCGGCGGGGGCGGAGCCACCTACGAGCAGTACTTC. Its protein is CASGGGGATYEQYF.

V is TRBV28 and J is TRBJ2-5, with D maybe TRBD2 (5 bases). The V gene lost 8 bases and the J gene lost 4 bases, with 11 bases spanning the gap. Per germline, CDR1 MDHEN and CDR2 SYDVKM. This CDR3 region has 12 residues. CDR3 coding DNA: TGTGCCAGCGGGAGTGGGTTAGAGACCCAGTACTTC. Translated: CASGSGLETQYF.

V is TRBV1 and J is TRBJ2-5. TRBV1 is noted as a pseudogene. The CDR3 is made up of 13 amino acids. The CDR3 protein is CTSSQTPSETQYF. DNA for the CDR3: TGCACCAGCAGCCAAACGCCCTCGGAGACCCAGTACTTC.

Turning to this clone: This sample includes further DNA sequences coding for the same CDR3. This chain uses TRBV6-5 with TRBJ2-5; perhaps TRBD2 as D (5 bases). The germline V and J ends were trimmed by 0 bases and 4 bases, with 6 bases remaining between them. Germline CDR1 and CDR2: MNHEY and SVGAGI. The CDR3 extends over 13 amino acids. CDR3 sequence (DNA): TGTGCCAGCAGTTACTCTGGACTAGAGACCCAGTACTTC. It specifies CASSYSGLETQYF.

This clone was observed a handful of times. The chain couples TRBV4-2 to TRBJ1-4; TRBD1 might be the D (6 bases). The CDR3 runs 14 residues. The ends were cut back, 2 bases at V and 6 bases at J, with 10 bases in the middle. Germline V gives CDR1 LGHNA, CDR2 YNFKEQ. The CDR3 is CASSQTGRDEKLFF. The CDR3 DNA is TGTGCCAGCAGCCAAACAGGGAGGGATGAAAAACTGTTTTTT.

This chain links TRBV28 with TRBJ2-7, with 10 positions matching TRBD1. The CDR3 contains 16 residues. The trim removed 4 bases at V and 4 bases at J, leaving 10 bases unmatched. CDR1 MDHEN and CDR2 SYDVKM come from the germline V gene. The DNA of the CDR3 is TGTGCCAGCAGTTCGGCCGGGACAGGGGCTTTGTACGAGCAGTACTTC. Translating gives CASSSAGTGALYEQYF.

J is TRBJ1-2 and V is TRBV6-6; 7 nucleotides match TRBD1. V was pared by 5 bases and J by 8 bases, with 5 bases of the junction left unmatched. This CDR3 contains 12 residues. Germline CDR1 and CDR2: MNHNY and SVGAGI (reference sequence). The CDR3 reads CASSQTGSGYTF. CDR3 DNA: TGTGCCAGCAGTCAGACAGGGAGCGGCTACACCTTC.

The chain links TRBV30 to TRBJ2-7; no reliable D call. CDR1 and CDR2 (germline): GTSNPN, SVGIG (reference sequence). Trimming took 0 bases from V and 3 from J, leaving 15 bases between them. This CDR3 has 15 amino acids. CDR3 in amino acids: CAWSVGQNGFYEQYF. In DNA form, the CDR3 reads TGTGCCTGGAGTGTAGGCCAAAATGGGTTCTACGAGCAGTACTTC.

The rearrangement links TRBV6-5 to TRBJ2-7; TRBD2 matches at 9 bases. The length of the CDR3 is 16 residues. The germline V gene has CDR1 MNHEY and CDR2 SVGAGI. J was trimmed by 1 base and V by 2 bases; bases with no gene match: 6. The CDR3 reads CASSYSSGGPSYEQYF. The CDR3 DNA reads TGTGCCAGCAGTTACAGTAGCGGGGGACCTTCCTACGAGCAGTACTTC.

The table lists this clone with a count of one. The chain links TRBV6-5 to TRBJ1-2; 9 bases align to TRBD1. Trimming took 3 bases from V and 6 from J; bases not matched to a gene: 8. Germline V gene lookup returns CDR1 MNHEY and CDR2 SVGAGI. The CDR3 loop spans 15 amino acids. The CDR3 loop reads CASSYGQGRVNGYTF. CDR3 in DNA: TGTGCCAGCAGTTATGGACAGGGGAGGGTTAATGGCTACACCTTC.

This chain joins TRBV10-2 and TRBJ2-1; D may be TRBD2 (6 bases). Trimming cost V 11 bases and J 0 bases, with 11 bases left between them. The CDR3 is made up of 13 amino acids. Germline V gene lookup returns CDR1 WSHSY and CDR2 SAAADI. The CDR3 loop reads CAARDSSYNEQFF. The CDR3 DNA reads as TGCGCCGCCCGGGACTCCTCCTACAATGAGCAGTTCTTC.

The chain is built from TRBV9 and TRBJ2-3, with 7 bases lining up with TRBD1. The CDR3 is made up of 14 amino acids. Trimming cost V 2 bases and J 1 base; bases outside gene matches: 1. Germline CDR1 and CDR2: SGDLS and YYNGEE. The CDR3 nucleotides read TGTGCCAGCAGCGTGAGGGGGCGCACAGATACGCAGTATTTT. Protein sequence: CASSVRGRTDTQYF.

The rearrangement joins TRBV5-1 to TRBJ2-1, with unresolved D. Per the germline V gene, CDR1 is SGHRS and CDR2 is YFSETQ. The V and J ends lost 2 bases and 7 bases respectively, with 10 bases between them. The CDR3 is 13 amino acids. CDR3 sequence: CASSLTELNEQFF. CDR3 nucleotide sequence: TGCGCCAGCAGCTTAACGGAGCTTAATGAGCAGTTCTTC.